Each of the 3 T cell receptor beta chains below was sequenced from the same sample in a study of T-cell reconstitution after alpha-beta-depleted transplantation in children. The authors prepared the TCRbeta library with unique molecular identifiers. Using its own MiXCR run on the PCR reads, TCRdb lists one record per CDR3 protein. This table holds some 140,000 distinct CDR3 sequences, 9.7% found once. Here the sequenced sample was PBMCs, mostly from graft donor cells, taken 180 days after TCRalphabeta/CD19-depleted stem cell transplant. All receptors derive from a girl in the first two years of life who had a stem cell transplant for combined immunodeficiency, so the T cells may come from the graft donor.

The chain employs TRBV6-5 and TRBJ2-7; 8 nucleotides line up with TRBD2. Germline assignment: CDR1 MNHEY and CDR2 SVGAGI. Trimming took 6 bases from V and 2 from J; bases not matched to a gene: 9. The CDR3 spans 15 residues. In nucleotides, the CDR3 is TGTGCCAGCAGGTACCGGGGGGGAAGGACCTACGAGCAGTACTTC. Its translation is CASRYRGGRTYEQYF.

The chain combines TRBV7-6 with TRBJ2-5; 7 bases are shared with TRBD1. The CDR3 runs 16 residues. CDR1 SGHVS and CDR2 FNYEAQ come from the germline V gene. J lost 5 bases, V lost 4 bases, and 13 bases had no gene match. The chain's CDR3 is CASSSPFRGPGETQYF. The CDR3 bases are TGTGCCAGCAGCTCGCCCTTTAGGGGGCCTGGGGAGACCCAGTACTTC. The variable domain in full, completed from reference TRBV7-6 and TRBJ2-5, reads GAGVSQSPRYKVTKRGQDVALRCDPISGHVSLYWYRQALGQGPEFLTYFNYEAQQDKSGLPNDRFSAERPEGSISTLTIQRTEQRDSAMYRCASSSPFRGPGETQYFGPGTRLLVL.

This rearrangement joins TRBV4-3 to TRBJ1-2, with 9 bases lining up with TRBD1. The J segment lost 11 bases and the V segment lost 0 bases, leaving 22 bases of the junction unmatched. The CDR3 is made up of 19 amino acids. The V gene's germline CDR1 is LGHNA and CDR2 YSLEER. CDR3 sequence: CASSQDSFAIPDRGSVYTF. CDR3 nucleotide sequence: TGCGCCAGCAGCCAAGATTCCTTCGCTATCCCGGACAGGGGAAGTGTGTACACCTTC.